This T cell receptor beta chain stems from a study of T cells after yellow fever vaccination. Study in general: Preparing low-cell-number fractions relied on SMART-Seq v4 Ultra Low Input. Study outcomes and limitations: Abundant bulk-population clonotypes could contaminate the FACS-sorted repertoires.

A universal primer site and UMIs were added as TCR cDNA was made by 5'RACE template switching. TCRdb re-called the 5' RACE reads with MiXCR, one entry per CDR3 protein. Of hundreds of thousands of distinct CDR3 sequences listed, 6.2% are singletons. This clonotype appeared a few times. Its antigen is as yet unknown. The germline V gene encodes CDR1 MRHNA and CDR2 SNTAGT. The CDR3 consists of 16 residues. With V trimmed by 4 bases and J by 1 base, 8 bases remained unmatched. This receptor was identified in a man aged 30 to 45 who received the YFV17D yellow fever vaccine. The sample consisted of PBMCs, taken 5 days after the yellow fever booster vaccination. The chain employs TRBV6-4 and TRBJ2-3, with 7 bases matching TRBD1. CDR3 nucleotides: TGTGCCAGCAGTGTCTACCCCACAGGGGGCACAGATACGCAGTATTTT. This codes for CASSVYPTGGTDTQYF.